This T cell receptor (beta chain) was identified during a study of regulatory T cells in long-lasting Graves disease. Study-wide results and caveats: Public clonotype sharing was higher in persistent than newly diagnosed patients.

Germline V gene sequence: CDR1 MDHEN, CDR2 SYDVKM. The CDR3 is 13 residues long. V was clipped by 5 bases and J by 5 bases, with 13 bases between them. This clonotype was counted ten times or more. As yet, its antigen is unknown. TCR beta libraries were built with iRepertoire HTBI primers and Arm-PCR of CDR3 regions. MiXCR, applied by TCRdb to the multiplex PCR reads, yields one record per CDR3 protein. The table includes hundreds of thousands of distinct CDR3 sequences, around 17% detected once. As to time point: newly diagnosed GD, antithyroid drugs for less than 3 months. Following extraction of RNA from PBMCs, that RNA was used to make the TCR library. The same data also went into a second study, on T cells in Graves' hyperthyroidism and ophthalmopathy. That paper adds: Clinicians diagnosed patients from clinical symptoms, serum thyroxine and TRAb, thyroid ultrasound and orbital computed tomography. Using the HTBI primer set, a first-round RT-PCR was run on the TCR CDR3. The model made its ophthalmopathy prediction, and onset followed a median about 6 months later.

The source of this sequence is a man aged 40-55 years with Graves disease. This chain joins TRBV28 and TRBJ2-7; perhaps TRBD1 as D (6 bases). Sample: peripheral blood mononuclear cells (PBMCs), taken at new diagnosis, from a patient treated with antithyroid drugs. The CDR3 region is CASSTGTINEQYF. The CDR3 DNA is TGTGCCAGCAGTACCGGGACAATCAACGAGCAGTACTTC.